This paragraph covers one TCR beta chain sequence. A junction boundary mismatches the germline segment, possibly from a read error. The entry originates in a study of T cell changes during pregnancy in multiple sclerosis. Generated by immunoSEQ multiplex PCR, the TCRdb table keeps only in-frame clones and is missing some. The profile shows about 54,000 clones, more than 85% of them singletons. The CDR3 contains 13 residues. Germline V gives CDR1 SSHAT, CDR2 FNYEAQ (reference sequence). The sample in question was peripheral blood, obtained after pregnancy. The rearrangement links TRBV7-7 to TRBJ1-3, with D unclear. The sequence came from a female donor in good health, enrolled as a control in a pregnancy study. The CDR3 protein is CASSPSGGNTIYF. For the CDR3, the DNA is TGTGCTAGCAGCCCCTCGGGGGGAAACACCATATATTTT.